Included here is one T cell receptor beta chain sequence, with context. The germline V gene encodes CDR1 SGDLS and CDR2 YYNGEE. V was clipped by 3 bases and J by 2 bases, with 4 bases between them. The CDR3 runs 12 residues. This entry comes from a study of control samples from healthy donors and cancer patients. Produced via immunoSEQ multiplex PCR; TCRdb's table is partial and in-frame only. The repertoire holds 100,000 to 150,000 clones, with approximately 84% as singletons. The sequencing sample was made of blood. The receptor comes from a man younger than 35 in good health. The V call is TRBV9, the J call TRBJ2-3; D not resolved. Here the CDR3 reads CASSADTDTQYF. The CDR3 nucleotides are TGTGCCAGCAGCGCCGACACAGATACGCAGTATTTT.